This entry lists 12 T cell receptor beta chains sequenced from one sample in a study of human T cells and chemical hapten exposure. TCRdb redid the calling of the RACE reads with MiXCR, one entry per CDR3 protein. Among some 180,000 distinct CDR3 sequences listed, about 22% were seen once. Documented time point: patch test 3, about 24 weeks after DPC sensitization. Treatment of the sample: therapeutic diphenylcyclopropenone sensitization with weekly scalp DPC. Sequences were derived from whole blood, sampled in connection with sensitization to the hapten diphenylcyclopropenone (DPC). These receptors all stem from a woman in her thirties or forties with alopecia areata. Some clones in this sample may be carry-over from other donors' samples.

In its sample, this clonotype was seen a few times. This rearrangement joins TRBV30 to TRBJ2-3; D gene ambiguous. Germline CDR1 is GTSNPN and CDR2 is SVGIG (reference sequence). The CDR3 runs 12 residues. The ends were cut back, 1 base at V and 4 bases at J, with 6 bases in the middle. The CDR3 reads CAWSELADTQYF. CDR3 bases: TGTGCCTGGAGTGAGCTAGCAGATACGCAGTATTTT.

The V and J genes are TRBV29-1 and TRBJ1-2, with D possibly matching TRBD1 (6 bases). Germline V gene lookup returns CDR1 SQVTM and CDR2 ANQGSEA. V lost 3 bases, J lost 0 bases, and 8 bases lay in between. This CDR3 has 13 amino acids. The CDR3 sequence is CSVDSGANYGYTF. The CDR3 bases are TGCAGCGTTGATTCAGGGGCTAACTATGGCTACACCTTC.

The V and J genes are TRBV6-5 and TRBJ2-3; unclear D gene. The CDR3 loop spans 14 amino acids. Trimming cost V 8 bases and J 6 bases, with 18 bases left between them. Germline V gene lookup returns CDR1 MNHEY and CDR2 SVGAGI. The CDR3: CASVDPTPADTQYF. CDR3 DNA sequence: TGTGCCAGCGTCGACCCCACCCCAGCGGATACGCAGTATTTT.

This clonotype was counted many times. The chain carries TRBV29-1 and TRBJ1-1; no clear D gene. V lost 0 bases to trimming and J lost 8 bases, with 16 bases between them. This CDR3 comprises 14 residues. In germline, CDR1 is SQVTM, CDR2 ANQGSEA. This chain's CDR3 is CSVEETLGTREAFF. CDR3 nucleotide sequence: TGCAGCGTTGAAGAAACGCTAGGCACGCGGGAAGCTTTCTTT.

The CDR3 coding sequence is TGTGCCAGTAGTATCGCGACTAGCGGGTCCTCCTACGAGCAGTACTTC. Protein sequence: CASSIATSGSSYEQYF. This chain connects TRBV19 to TRBJ2-7; 10 bases match TRBD2. This CDR3 contains 16 residues. In germline, CDR1 is LNHDA, CDR2 SQIVND (reference sequence). The junction had 5 bases not matched to a gene; V was cut back by 3 bases and J by 0 bases.

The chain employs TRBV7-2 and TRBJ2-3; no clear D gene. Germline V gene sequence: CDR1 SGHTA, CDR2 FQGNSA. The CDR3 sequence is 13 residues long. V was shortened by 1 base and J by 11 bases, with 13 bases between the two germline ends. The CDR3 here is CASSLVQLVGQYF. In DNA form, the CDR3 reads TGTGCCAGCAGCTTAGTACAATTGGTCGGGCAGTATTTT.

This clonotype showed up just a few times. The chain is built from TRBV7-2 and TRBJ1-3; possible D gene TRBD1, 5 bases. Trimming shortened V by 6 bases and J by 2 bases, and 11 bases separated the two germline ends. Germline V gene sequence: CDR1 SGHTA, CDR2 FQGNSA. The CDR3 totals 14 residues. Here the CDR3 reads CASSYGTAGNTIYF. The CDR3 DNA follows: TGTGCCAGCAGTTACGGGACGGCTGGAAACACCATATATTTT. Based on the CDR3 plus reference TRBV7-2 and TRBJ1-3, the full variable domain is GAGVSQSPSNKVTEKGKDVELRCDPISGHTALYWYRQSLGQGLEFLIYFQGNSAPDKSGLPSDRFSAERTGGSVSTLTIQRTQQEDSAVYLCASSYGTAGNTIYFGEGSWLTVV.

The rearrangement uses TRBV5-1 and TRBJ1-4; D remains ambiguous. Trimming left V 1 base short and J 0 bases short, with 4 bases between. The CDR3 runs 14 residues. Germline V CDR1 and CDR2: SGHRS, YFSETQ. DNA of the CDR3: TGCGCCAGCAGCTTGACTCCAACTAATGAAAAACTGTTTTTT. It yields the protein CASSLTPTNEKLFF.

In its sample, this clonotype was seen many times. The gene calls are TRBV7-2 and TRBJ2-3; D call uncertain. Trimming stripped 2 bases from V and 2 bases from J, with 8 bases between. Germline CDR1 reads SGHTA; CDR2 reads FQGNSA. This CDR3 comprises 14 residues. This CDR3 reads CASSLTQLTDTQYF. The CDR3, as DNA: TGTGCCAGCAGCTTAACTCAGCTCACAGATACGCAGTATTTT.

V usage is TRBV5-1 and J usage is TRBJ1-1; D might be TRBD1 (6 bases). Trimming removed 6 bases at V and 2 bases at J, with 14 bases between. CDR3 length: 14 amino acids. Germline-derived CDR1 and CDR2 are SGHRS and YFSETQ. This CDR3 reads CASTLGQYNTEAFF. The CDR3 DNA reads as TGCGCCAGCACCTTAGGACAGTATAACACTGAAGCTTTCTTT.

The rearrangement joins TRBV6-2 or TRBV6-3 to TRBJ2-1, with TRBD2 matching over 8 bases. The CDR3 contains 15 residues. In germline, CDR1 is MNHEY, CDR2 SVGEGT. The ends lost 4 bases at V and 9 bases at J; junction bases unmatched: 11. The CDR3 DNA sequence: TGTGCCAGCAGTTTTCCGGGACTAGGAAAAACTGAGCAGTTCTTC. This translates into CASSFPGLGKTEQFF.

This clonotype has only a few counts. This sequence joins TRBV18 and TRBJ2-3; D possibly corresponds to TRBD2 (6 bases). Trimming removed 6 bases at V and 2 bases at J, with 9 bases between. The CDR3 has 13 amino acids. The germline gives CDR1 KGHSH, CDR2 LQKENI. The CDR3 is CASSREYTDTQYF. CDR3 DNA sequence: TGTGCCAGCTCGCGGGAATACACAGATACGCAGTATTTT. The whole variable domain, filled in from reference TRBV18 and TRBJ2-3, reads NAGVMQNPRHLVRRRGQEARLRCSPMKGHSHVYWYRQLPEEGLKFMVYLQKENIIDESGMPKERFSAEFPKEGPSILRIQQVVRGDSAAYFCASSREYTDTQYFGPGTRLTVL.